These T cell receptor beta chains were read from a single sample in a study of T cell repertoires in cytomegalovirus infection. These receptors have no known antigen. TCRdb re-called the reads through MiXCR, storing one row per CDR3 protein. Among roughly 350,000 distinct CDR3 sequences listed, just under 35% were seen once. The material was cultured PBMCs, obtained from culture after CMV antigen stimulation. These receptors were taken from a human donor in good health (CMV status not recorded). Some clones in this sample may be carry-over from other donors' samples. Both conserved end residues are part of each CDR3. Each record gives: D gene, clone size, J gene, V gene, CDR3 protein, CDR3 DNA. D genes are given only for firm matches. Only part of the rows carry a size: once, few, many, or a class if the clone is expanded.

-,few,TRBJ2-1,TRBV5-1,CASREVTSSYNEQFF,TGCGCCAGCAGAGAAGTCACGAGCTCCTACAATGAGCAGTTCTTC
TRBD1,-,TRBJ2-5,TRBV5-4,CASSLIQGVTETQYF,TGTGCCAGCAGCTTGATACAGGGGGTGACAGAGACCCAGTACTTC
TRBD1,-,TRBJ1-5,TRBV20-1,CSARDRDRNYQPQHF,TGCAGTGCTAGAGATAGGGACAGGAATTATCAGCCCCAGCATTTT
-,-,TRBJ1-2,TRBV10-3,CAIKSTGEAVGYTF,TGTGCCATCAAGTCGACAGGAGAGGCGGTAGGCTACACCTTC
TRBD2,-,TRBJ2-6,TRBV4-1,CASSQGIAGSSGANVLTF,TGCGCCAGCAGCCAAGGGATAGCGGGCAGTTCTGGGGCCAACGTCCTGACTTTC
TRBD1,many,TRBJ1-2,TRBV7-2,CASTKRSGQGNYGYTF,TGTGCCAGCACCAAACGCAGTGGACAGGGGAACTATGGCTACACCTTC
-,-,TRBJ2-1,TRBV28,CASSDRDPQFF,TGTGCCAGCAGCGACCGGGACCCGCAGTTCTTC
TRBD1,few,TRBJ2-5,TRBV3-1,CASSLGTGRYQETQYF,TGTGCCAGCAGCCTCGGGACAGGTCGGTACCAAGAGACCCAGTACTTC
-,once,TRBJ1-6,TRBV4-1,CASSQGAGIKSNSPLHF,TGCGCCAGCAGCCAAGGCGCCGGGATTAAGTCTAATTCACCCCTCCACTTT
-,few,TRBJ1-4,TRBV4-3,CASSQDLAGHVNEKLFF,TGCGCCAGCAGCCAAGATTTGGCGGGACACGTTAATGAAAAACTGTTTTTT
-,few,TRBJ1-2,TRBV11-2,CASSRSRLLNYGYTF,TGTGCCAGCAGCCGCTCCAGGTTACTTAACTATGGCTACACCTTC
TRBD2,few,TRBJ2-1,TRBV5-8,CASSLEGLERHEQFF,TGTGCCAGCAGCTTGGAAGGACTAGAGCGGCATGAGCAGTTCTTC
-,many,TRBJ1-2,TRBV7-2,CASSTSGTPKRGYTF,TGTGCCAGCAGCACCTCCGGGACACCCAAAAGGGGCTACACCTTC
-,once,TRBJ2-3,TRBV19,CASSPRRQGADTQYF,TGTGCCAGTAGCCCACGAAGGCAGGGCGCAGATACGCAGTATTTT
TRBD2,few,TRBJ2-7,TRBV28,CASSLPRRGVYEQYF,TGTGCCAGCAGTTTGCCCAGGCGGGGGGTTTACGAGCAGTACTTC
-,-,TRBJ2-5,TRBV24-1,CATSTEYQETQYF,TGTGCCACCAGTACAGAGTACCAAGAGACCCAGTACTTC
-,few,TRBJ1-3,TRBV7-9,CASSHRQDQRNTIYF,TGTGCCAGCAGCCACCGACAGGATCAGAGAAACACCATATATTTT
-,-,TRBJ2-1,TRBV6-5,CASSYLSLGSSEQFF,TGTGCCAGCAGTTACCTGTCCCTAGGGAGTAGTGAGCAGTTCTTC
-,once,TRBJ1-1,TRBV5-1,CASSRSGDTEAFF,TGCGCCAGCAGCCGCTCAGGGGACACTGAAGCTTTCTTT
-,few,TRBJ1-6,TRBV11-2,CASSWEMGRESPLHF,TGTGCCAGCAGCTGGGAAATGGGCCGTGAGTCACCCCTCCACTTT
TRBD1,few,TRBJ1-2,TRBV19,CASRPGTGASYGYTF,TGTGCCAGTAGACCCGGGACAGGGGCTAGTTATGGCTACACCTTC
-,-,TRBJ1-2,TRBV5-6,CASSLWGPHSGGYTF,TGTGCCAGCAGCTTGTGGGGCCCCCATTCCGGGGGCTACACCTTC
-,few,TRBJ1-2,TRBV20-1,CSASSPGHYGYTF,TGCAGTGCTAGTAGTCCAGGCCACTATGGCTACACCTTC
-,-,TRBJ2-2,TRBV6-6,CASSNRGGHTGELFF,TGTGCCAGCAGCAACCGAGGCGGGCACACCGGGGAGCTGTTTTTT
-,-,TRBJ1-1,TRBV7-6,CASSLDFRDTEAFF,TGTGCCAGCAGCTTAGACTTCAGGGACACTGAAGCTTTCTTT
TRBD1,-,TRBJ1-6,TRBV19,CASSMGTGMNSPLHF,TGTGCCAGTAGTATGGGGACAGGGATGAATTCACCCCTCCACTTT
TRBD2,-,TRBJ2-7,TRBV2,CASSSPGLAAQFYEQYF,TGTGCCAGCAGTTCTCCGGGACTAGCGGCTCAGTTCTACGAGCAGTACTTC
TRBD2,-,TRBJ2-7,TRBV7-2,CASSLDGTSGRVEQYF,TGTGCCAGCAGCTTAGACGGGACTAGCGGGAGGGTAGAGCAGTACTTC
TRBD2,-,TRBJ2-2,TRBV6-5,CASSKGWGRATGELFF,TGTGCCAGCAGCAAAGGGTGGGGGAGGGCCACCGGGGAGCTGTTTTTT
-,-,TRBJ2-3,TRBV24-1,CATSDFIAQYF,TGTGCCACCAGTGATTTTATTGCGCAGTATTTT
TRBD2,once,TRBJ2-1,TRBV6-8,CASSSRGLVVFGYNEQFF,TGTGCCAGCAGTTCGCGGGGACTAGTAGTGTTTGGATACAATGAGCAGTTCTTC
TRBD2,-,TRBJ2-2,TRBV15,CATSRSGSGTGELFF,TGTGCCACCAGCAGAAGCGGGAGTGGCACCGGGGAGCTGTTTTTT
-,few,TRBJ2-3,TRBV7-2,CASSLNLPGRTDTQYF,TGTGCCAGCAGCTTAAACCTCCCCGGGAGAACAGATACGCAGTATTTT
-,few,TRBJ2-3,TRBV9,CASSATGGEDTQYF,TGTGCCAGCAGCGCCACCGGGGGAGAAGATACGCAGTATTTT
-,few,TRBJ2-1,TRBV27,CASSPGHNEQFF,TGTGCCAGCTCCCCCGGCCACAATGAGCAGTTCTTC
-,-,TRBJ2-2,TRBV5-4,CASSLGVGFAGELFF,TGTGCCAGCAGCTTGGGTGTGGGGTTTGCTGGGGAGCTGTTTTTT
-,few,TRBJ2-2,TRBV14,CASSRIVNTGELFF,TGTGCCAGCAGCCGGATCGTAAACACCGGGGAGCTGTTTTTT
TRBD2,few,TRBJ2-3,TRBV30,CAWSGSGGYSTDTQYF,TGTGCCTGGAGTGGCTCGGGGGGATATAGCACAGATACGCAGTATTTT
-,-,TRBJ2-1,TRBV6-6,CASSYDAEQFF,TGTGCCAGCAGTTACGACGCTGAGCAGTTCTTC
TRBD1,few,TRBJ2-7,TRBV27,CASSIGTGVDEQYF,TGTGCCAGCAGTATAGGGACAGGGGTGGACGAGCAGTACTTC
-,few,TRBJ1-3,TRBV29-1,CSVVGARGADTIYF,TGCAGCGTTGTTGGGGCGCGGGGGGCAGACACCATATATTTT
TRBD2,few,TRBJ2-3,TRBV11-2,CASSREAGVGDTQYF,TGTGCCAGCAGCCGAGAAGCGGGAGTGGGAGATACGCAGTATTTT
-,-,TRBJ2-1,TRBV20-1,CSARDPGGTDYNEQFF,TGCAGTGCTAGAGATCCGGGCGGGACAGACTACAATGAGCAGTTCTTC
-,few,TRBJ1-2,TRBV25-1,CASSELHGYTF,TGTGCCAGCAGTGAATTGCATGGCTACACCTTC
-,-,TRBJ1-1,TRBV19,CASSMLKGAGTF,TGTGCCAGTAGTATGCTAAAAGGCGCCGGTACCTTT
TRBD1,few,TRBJ1-2,TRBV7-2,CASSFGSGTGGLSGYGYTF,TGTGCCAGCAGCTTTGGCTCCGGGACAGGGGGCCTCTCGGGCTATGGCTACACCTTC
-,-,TRBJ2-1,TRBV2,CASSEGRDEQFF,TGTGCCAGCAGTGAAGGTAGAGATGAGCAGTTCTTC
-,-,TRBJ1-1,TRBV27,CASSLYNNRNTEAFF,TGTGCCAGCAGTTTATATAATAACAGGAACACTGAAGCTTTCTTT
-,-,TRBJ2-2,TRBV7-9,CASSLALEVNTGELFF,TGTGCCAGCAGCTTGGCCCTCGAGGTTAACACCGGGGAGCTGTTTTTT
TRBD1,-,TRBJ1-1,TRBV10-3,CAISAGQGMGAFF,TGTGCCATCAGCGCTGGACAGGGTATGGGAGCTTTCTTT